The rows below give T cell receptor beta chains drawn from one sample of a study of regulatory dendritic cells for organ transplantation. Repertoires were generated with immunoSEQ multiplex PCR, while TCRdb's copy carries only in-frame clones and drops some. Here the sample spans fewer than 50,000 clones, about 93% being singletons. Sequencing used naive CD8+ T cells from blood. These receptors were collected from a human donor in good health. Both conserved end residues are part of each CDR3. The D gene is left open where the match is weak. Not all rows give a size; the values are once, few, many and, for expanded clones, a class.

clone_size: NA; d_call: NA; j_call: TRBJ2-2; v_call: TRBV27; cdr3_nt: TGTGCCAGCACCATACGCTTGAGGGGCGGGGTAAACACCGGGGAGCTGTTTTTT; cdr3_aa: CASTIRLRGGVNTGELFF
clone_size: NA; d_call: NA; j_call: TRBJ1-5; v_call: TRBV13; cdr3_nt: TGTGCCAGCAGCTTAGGGATCGTTACTCAGCCCCAGCATTTT; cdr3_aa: CASSLGIVTQPQHF
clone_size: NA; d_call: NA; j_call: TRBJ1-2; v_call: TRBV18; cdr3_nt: TGTGCCAGCTCACCACCGAATGTTAACTATGGCTACACCTTC; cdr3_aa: CASSPPNVNYGYTF
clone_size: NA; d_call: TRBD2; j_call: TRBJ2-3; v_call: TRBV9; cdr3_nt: TGTGCCAGCAGCGTAGGGACTAGCGGGGGGGCGTCAGATACGCAGTATTTT; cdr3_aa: CASSVGTSGGASDTQYF
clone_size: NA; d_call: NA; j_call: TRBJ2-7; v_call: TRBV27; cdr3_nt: TGTGCCAGCAGTCCAGGGTTTATTCCCTACGAGCAGTACTTC; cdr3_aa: CASSPGFIPYEQYF
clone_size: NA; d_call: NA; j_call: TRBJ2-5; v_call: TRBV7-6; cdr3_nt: TGTGCCAGCAGCTTCCGACAGTCCTCGCGGGGGACCCAGTACTTC; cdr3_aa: CASSFRQSSRGTQYF
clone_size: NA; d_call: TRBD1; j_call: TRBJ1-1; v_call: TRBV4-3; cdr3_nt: TGCGCCAGCAGCCAAGATGGTAGGACAGGGGGCACTGAAGCTTTCTTT; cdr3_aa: CASSQDGRTGGTEAFF
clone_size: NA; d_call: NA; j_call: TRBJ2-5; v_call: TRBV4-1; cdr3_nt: TGCGCCAGCAGCCAAGATTTCGGACAGTGGTCGGAAGAGACCCAGTACTTC; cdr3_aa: CASSQDFGQWSEETQYF
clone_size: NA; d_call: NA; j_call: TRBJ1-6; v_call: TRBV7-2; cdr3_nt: TGTGCCAGCAGCTTACAGGGTAATAATTCACCCCTCCACTTT; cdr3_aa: CASSLQGNNSPLHF
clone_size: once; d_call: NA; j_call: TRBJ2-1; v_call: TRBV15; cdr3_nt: TGTGCCACCAGCAGAGGGCGGGAATGGGGGTACAATGAGCAGTTCTTC; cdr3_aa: CATSRGREWGYNEQFF
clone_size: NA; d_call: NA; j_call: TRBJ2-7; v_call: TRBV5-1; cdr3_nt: TGCGCCAGCAGCTTGAGGTGGGGACGCTCCTACGAGCAGTACTTC; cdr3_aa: CASSLRWGRSYEQYF
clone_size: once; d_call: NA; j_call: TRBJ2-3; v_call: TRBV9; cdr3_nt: TGTGCCAGCAGCGTAGCTACGGAGGAGTTCCGTTCTGGAGATACGCAGTATTTT; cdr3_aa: CASSVATEEFRSGDTQYF
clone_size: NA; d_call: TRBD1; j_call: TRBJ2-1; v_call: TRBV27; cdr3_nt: TGTGCCAGCAGTTTACCTACAGGGGGGACCTACAATGAGCAGTTCTTC; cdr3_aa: CASSLPTGGTYNEQFF
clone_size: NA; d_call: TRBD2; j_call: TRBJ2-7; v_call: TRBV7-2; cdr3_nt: TGTGCCAGCAGCTTGGGACTAGCGGGCGGTTACGAGCAGTACTTC; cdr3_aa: CASSLGLAGGYEQYF
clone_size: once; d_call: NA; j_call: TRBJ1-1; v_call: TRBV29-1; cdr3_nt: TGCAGCGTTGAATCTGGGGACACTGAAGCTTTCTTT; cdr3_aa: CSVESGDTEAFF
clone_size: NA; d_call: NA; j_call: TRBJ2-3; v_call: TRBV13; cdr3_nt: TGTGCCAGCAGCTTAGGCGGGGGTGGAAGTACGCAGTATTTT; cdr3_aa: CASSLGGGGSTQYF
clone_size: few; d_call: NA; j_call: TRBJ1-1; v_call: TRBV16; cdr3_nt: TGTGCCAGCAGCCAAACCATGGGAACTGAAGCTTTCTTT; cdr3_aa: CASSQTMGTEAFF
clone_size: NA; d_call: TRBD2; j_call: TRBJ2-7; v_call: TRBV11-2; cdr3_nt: TGTGCCAGCAGCTTAGAAGGCGCTGGGGAGGGCCTCTACGAGCAGTACTTC; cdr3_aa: CASSLEGAGEGLYEQYF
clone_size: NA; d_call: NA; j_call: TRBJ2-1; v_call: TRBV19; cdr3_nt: TGTGCCAGTATGAGGGGCTACAATGAGCAGTTCTTC; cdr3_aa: CASMRGYNEQFF
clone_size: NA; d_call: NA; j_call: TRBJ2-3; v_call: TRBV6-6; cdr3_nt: TGTGCCAGCAGTCCAACTAGCTGGGGCGGTACAGATACGCAGTATTTT; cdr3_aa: CASSPTSWGGTDTQYF
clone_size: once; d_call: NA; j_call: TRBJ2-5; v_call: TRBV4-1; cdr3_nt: TGCGCCAGCAGCCAAGCTGGGAGTACCGAGACCCAGTACTTC; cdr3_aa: CASSQAGSTETQYF
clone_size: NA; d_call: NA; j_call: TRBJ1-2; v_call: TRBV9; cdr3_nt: TGTGCCAGCAGACGGGGCGCGGAGGGCTACACCTTC; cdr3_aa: CASRRGAEGYTF
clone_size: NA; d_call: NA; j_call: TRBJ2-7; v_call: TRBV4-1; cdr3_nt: TGCGCCAGCAGCCAAGTCCCAGGGACCTACGAGCAGTACTTC; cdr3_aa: CASSQVPGTYEQYF
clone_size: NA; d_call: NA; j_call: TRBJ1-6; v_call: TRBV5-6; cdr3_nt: TGTGCCAGCAGCTTGCTAGGGTCCCTCTATAATTCACCCCTCCACTTT; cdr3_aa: CASSLLGSLYNSPLHF
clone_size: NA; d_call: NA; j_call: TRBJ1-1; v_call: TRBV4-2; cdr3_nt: TGTGCCAGCAGCCAAGGGTTCGGAGGGCGCGGTGAAGCTTTCTTT; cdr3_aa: CASSQGFGGRGEAFF
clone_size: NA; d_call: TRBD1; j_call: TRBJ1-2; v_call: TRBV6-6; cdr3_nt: TGTGCCAGCGGCCACACGGGGACAGCTAACTATGGCTACACCTTC; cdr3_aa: CASGHTGTANYGYTF
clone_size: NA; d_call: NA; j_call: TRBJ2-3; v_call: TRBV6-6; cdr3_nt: TGTGCCAGCAGTAGGGGTTGGGGAGATACGCAGTATTTT; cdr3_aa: CASSRGWGDTQYF
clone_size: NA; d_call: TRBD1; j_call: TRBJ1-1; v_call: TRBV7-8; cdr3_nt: TGTGCCAGCAGCTCCATTGACAGGGTAGACACTGAAGCTTTCTTT; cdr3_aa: CASSSIDRVDTEAFF